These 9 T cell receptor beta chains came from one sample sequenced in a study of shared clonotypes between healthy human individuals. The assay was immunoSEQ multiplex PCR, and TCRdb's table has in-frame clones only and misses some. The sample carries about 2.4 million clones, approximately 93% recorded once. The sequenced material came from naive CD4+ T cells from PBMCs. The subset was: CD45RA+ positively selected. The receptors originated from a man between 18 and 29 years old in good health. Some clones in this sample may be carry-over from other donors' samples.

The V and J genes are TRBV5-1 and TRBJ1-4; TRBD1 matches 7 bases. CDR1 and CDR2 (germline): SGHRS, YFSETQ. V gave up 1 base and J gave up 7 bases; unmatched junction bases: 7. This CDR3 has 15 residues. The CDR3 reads CASSLTGTAFEKLFF. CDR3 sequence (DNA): TGCGCCAGCAGCTTGACCGGGACAGCTTTTGAAAAACTGTTTTTT.

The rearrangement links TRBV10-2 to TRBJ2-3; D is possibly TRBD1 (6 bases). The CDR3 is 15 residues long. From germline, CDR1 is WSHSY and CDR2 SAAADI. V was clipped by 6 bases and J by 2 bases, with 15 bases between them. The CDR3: CASRVLQGSTDTQYF. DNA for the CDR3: TGCGCCAGCAGGGTCCTACAGGGTTCCACAGATACGCAGTATTTT.

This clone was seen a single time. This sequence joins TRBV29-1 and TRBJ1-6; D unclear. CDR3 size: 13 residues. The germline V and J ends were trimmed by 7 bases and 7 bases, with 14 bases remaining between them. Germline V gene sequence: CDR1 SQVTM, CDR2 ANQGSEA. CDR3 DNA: TGCAGCGCTGCAAAGGGTGGGAATTCACCCCTCCACTTT. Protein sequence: CSAAKGGNSPLHF.

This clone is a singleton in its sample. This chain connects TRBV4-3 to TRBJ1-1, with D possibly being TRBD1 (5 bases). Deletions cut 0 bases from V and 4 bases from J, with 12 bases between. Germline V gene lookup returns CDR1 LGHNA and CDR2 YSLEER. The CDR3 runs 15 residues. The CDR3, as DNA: TGCGCCAGCAGCCAAGAGGGGACGACGGGCACTGAAGCTTTCTTT. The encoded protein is CASSQEGTTGTEAFF.

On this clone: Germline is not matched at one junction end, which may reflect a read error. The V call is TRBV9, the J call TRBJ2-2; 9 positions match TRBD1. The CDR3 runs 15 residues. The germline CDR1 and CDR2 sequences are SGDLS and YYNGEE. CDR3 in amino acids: CASSAGTGNPGELFF. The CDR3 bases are TGTGCCAGCAGCGCGGGGACAGGGAACCCCGGGGAGCTGTTTTTT.

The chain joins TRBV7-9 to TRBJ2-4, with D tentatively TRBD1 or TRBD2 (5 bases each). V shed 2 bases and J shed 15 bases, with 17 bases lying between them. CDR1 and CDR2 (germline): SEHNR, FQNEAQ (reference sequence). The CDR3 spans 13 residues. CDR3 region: CASSLSPGSSPYF. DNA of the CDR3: TGTGCCAGCAGCTTATCCCCAGGGAGTAGTCCGTACTTC.

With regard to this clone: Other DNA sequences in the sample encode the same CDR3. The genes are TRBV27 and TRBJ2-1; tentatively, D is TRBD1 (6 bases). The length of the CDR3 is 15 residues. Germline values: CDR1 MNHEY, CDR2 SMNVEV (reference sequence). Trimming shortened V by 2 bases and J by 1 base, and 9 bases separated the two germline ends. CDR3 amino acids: CASSLTGSSYNEQFF. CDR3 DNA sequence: TGTGCCAGCAGTTTAACAGGGAGTTCCTACAATGAGCAGTTCTTC.

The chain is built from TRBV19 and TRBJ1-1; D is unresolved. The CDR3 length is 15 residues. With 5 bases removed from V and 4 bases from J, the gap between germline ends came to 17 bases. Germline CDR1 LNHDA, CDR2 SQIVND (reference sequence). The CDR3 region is CASSLLDGFITEAFF. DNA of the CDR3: TGTGCCAGTAGTCTACTAGACGGCTTTATCACTGAAGCTTTCTTT.

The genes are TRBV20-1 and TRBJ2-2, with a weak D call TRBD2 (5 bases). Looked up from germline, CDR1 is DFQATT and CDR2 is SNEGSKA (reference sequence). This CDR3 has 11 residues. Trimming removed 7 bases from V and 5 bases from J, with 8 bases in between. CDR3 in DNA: TGCAGTGGGACTGCAACCGGGGAGCTGTTTTTT. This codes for CSGTATGELFF.